The rows below give T cell receptor beta chains drawn from one sample of a study of blood T cells in healthy people across ages. A single record per CDR3 protein comes from TCRdb applying MiXCR to the 5' RACE reads. The data show 1.2 million to 1.5 million distinct CDR3 sequences, around 59% seen once. The sample consisted of blood. These receptors came from a man aged 18 to 30 in good health. Both conserved end residues are part of each CDR3. A D gene is named only where the DNA matches it firmly. Clone size is not always given. Where it is, it says once, few, many or a class for expanded clones.

j_gene: TRBJ2-1
d_gene: -
v_gene: TRBV7-2
abundance: -
CDR3aa: CASGERASYNEQFF
CDR3nt: TGTGCCAGCGGCGAGCGGGCCTCCTACAATGAGCAGTTCTTC

j_gene: TRBJ2-1
d_gene: -
v_gene: TRBV18
abundance: -
CDR3aa: CASSARDEQFF
CDR3nt: TGTGCCAGCTCAGCGAGGGATGAGCAGTTCTTC

j_gene: TRBJ2-1
d_gene: TRBD2
v_gene: TRBV27
abundance: few
CDR3aa: CASGLAGGNEQFF
CDR3nt: TGTGCCAGTGGACTAGCGGGAGGGAATGAGCAGTTCTTC

j_gene: TRBJ2-5
d_gene: -
v_gene: TRBV4-2
abundance: -
CDR3aa: CASSQVKGVGETQYF
CDR3nt: TGTGCCAGCAGCCAAGTCAAGGGGGTAGGGGAGACCCAGTACTTC

j_gene: TRBJ1-1
d_gene: -
v_gene: TRBV7-2
abundance: -
CDR3aa: CASSLTAGKGEAFF
CDR3nt: TGTGCCAGCAGCTTGACAGCGGGGAAGGGTGAAGCTTTCTTT

j_gene: TRBJ2-7
d_gene: -
v_gene: TRBV29-1
abundance: few
CDR3aa: CSVLVGLYEQYF
CDR3nt: TGCAGCGTTCTAGTGGGGCTCTACGAGCAGTACTTC

j_gene: TRBJ2-5
d_gene: -
v_gene: TRBV7-9
abundance: few
CDR3aa: CASGPSGGQETQYF
CDR3nt: TGTGCCAGCGGCCCATCGGGCGGTCAAGAGACCCAGTACTTC

j_gene: TRBJ2-7
d_gene: -
v_gene: TRBV5-5
abundance: few
CDR3aa: CASSRLENEQYF
CDR3nt: TGTGCCAGCAGCCGGCTCGAGAACGAGCAGTACTTC

j_gene: TRBJ1-2
d_gene: -
v_gene: TRBV7-8
abundance: few
CDR3aa: CASSDLTGSGYTF
CDR3nt: TGTGCCAGCAGCGACTTGACAGGCTCTGGCTACACCTTC

j_gene: TRBJ1-6
d_gene: TRBD1
v_gene: TRBV20-1
abundance: -
CDR3aa: CSARDQGAGYSPLHF
CDR3nt: TGCAGTGCTAGAGATCAGGGGGCTGGTTATTCACCCCTCCACTTT

j_gene: TRBJ2-1
d_gene: TRBD2
v_gene: TRBV5-1
abundance: -
CDR3aa: CASSLAGRGDYNEQFF
CDR3nt: TGCGCCAGCAGCTTGGCGGGGCGGGGGGACTACAATGAGCAGTTCTTC

j_gene: TRBJ2-7
d_gene: TRBD1
v_gene: TRBV6-5
abundance: -
CDR3aa: CASKRTGVGEQYF
CDR3nt: TGTGCCAGCAAGCGGACAGGGGTAGGCGAGCAGTACTTC

j_gene: TRBJ1-1
d_gene: -
v_gene: TRBV2
abundance: -
CDR3aa: CASSPRAREEAFF
CDR3nt: TGTGCCAGCAGTCCCCGAGCCAGGGAAGAAGCTTTCTTT

j_gene: TRBJ2-1
d_gene: -
v_gene: TRBV20-1
abundance: -
CDR3aa: CSARRVEQFF
CDR3nt: TGCAGTGCGAGGCGGGTTGAGCAGTTCTTC

j_gene: TRBJ2-1
d_gene: TRBD2
v_gene: TRBV20-1
abundance: -
CDR3aa: CSAMGEGGDEQFF
CDR3nt: TGCAGTGCTATGGGGGAGGGCGGGGATGAGCAGTTCTTC

j_gene: TRBJ2-1
d_gene: TRBD2
v_gene: TRBV2
abundance: -
CDR3aa: CASTGDAGASYNEQFF
CDR3nt: TGTGCCAGCACCGGTGATGCGGGAGCCTCCTACAATGAGCAGTTCTTC

j_gene: TRBJ2-2
d_gene: TRBD2
v_gene: TRBV12-3/TRBV12-4
abundance: -
CDR3aa: CASSRSGGNTGELFF
CDR3nt: TGTGCCAGCAGTCGTAGCGGGGGGAACACCGGGGAGCTGTTTTTT

j_gene: TRBJ2-7
d_gene: TRBD2
v_gene: TRBV3-1
abundance: many
CDR3aa: CASSQSPGGTEQYF
CDR3nt: TGTGCCAGCAGCCAGTCCCCGGGGGGGACCGAGCAGTACTTC

j_gene: TRBJ2-2
d_gene: TRBD2
v_gene: TRBV10-3
abundance: -
CDR3aa: CAISESLAGTGELFF
CDR3nt: TGTGCCATCAGTGAGTCACTAGCGGGCACCGGGGAGCTGTTTTTT

j_gene: TRBJ2-1
d_gene: TRBD1
v_gene: TRBV15
abundance: few
CDR3aa: CATSPRTGGYNEQFF
CDR3nt: TGTGCCACCAGCCCTCGGACAGGGGGGTACAATGAGCAGTTCTTC

j_gene: TRBJ2-2
d_gene: -
v_gene: TRBV7-9
abundance: -
CDR3aa: CASSRSNAWELFF
CDR3nt: TGTGCCAGCAGCCGCTCTAACGCCTGGGAGCTGTTTTTT

j_gene: TRBJ2-6
d_gene: -
v_gene: TRBV12-3/TRBV12-4
abundance: -
CDR3aa: CASTPAGPRQGRSGANVLTF
CDR3nt: TGTGCCAGCACTCCCGCGGGGCCGCGACAGGGACGCTCTGGGGCCAACGTCCTGACTTTC

j_gene: TRBJ1-1
d_gene: -
v_gene: TRBV5-6
abundance: -
CDR3aa: CASSRGTPGGEAFF
CDR3nt: TGTGCCAGCAGCCGCGGGACACCCGGGGGTGAAGCTTTCTTT

j_gene: TRBJ2-1
d_gene: TRBD2
v_gene: TRBV4-1
abundance: -
CDR3aa: CASSQDPGRDEQFF
CDR3nt: TGCGCCAGCAGCCAAGATCCAGGGAGGGATGAGCAGTTCTTC

j_gene: TRBJ2-7
d_gene: TRBD2
v_gene: TRBV20-1
abundance: -
CDR3aa: CSATVRPTSGRLYNEQYF
CDR3nt: TGCAGTGCTACCGTTCGCCCGACTAGCGGGAGGCTCTACAATGAGCAGTACTTC

j_gene: TRBJ1-1
d_gene: -
v_gene: TRBV7-9
abundance: once
CDR3aa: CASSLPGLAEAFF
CDR3nt: TGTGCCAGCAGCTTACCGGGGTTGGCTGAAGCTTTCTTT

j_gene: TRBJ2-5
d_gene: -
v_gene: TRBV7-9
abundance: -
CDR3aa: CASSPYSGQETQYF
CDR3nt: TGTGCCAGCAGCCCCTACTCCGGGCAAGAGACCCAGTACTTC

j_gene: TRBJ2-5
d_gene: TRBD2
v_gene: TRBV10-3
abundance: few
CDR3aa: CAISQPSLAGGPREQYF
CDR3nt: TGTGCCATCAGTCAGCCTTCTCTAGCGGGAGGACCCCGAGAGCAGTACTTC

j_gene: TRBJ2-4
d_gene: -
v_gene: TRBV28
abundance: -
CDR3aa: CASSLGGGLGNIQYF
CDR3nt: TGTGCCAGCAGTTTGGGAGGGGGCCTAGGGAACATTCAGTACTTC

j_gene: TRBJ2-4
d_gene: TRBD1
v_gene: TRBV5-1
abundance: -
CDR3aa: CASSLQGAKNIQYF
CDR3nt: TGCGCCAGCAGCTTACAGGGGGCCAAAAACATTCAGTACTTC

j_gene: TRBJ2-7
d_gene: TRBD1
v_gene: TRBV5-1
abundance: few
CDR3aa: CASSYNRQGSNEQYF
CDR3nt: TGCGCCAGCAGCTACAATCGACAGGGTTCCAACGAGCAGTACTTC

j_gene: TRBJ1-4
d_gene: -
v_gene: TRBV2
abundance: -
CDR3aa: CASRMGAATNEKLFF
CDR3nt: TGTGCCAGTCGTATGGGCGCGGCAACTAATGAAAAACTGTTTTTT

j_gene: TRBJ2-6
d_gene: -
v_gene: TRBV29-1
abundance: -
CDR3aa: CSVDGSGDPSSGANVLTF
CDR3nt: TGCAGCGTTGATGGGTCGGGGGATCCCAGCTCTGGGGCCAACGTCCTGACTTTC

j_gene: TRBJ2-7
d_gene: -
v_gene: TRBV27
abundance: -
CDR3aa: CASRIAVSSYEQYF
CDR3nt: TGTGCCAGCCGCATAGCGGTCAGCTCCTACGAGCAGTACTTC

j_gene: TRBJ2-7
d_gene: TRBD1
v_gene: TRBV7-2
abundance: -
CDR3aa: CASSTLPGQAYEQYF
CDR3nt: TGTGCCAGCAGCACTCTCCCGGGACAGGCCTACGAGCAGTACTTC

j_gene: TRBJ1-4
d_gene: -
v_gene: TRBV27
abundance: -
CDR3aa: CASSAPFKGGLGEKLFF
CDR3nt: TGTGCCAGCAGTGCCCCGTTTAAAGGGGGATTGGGTGAAAAACTGTTTTTT

j_gene: TRBJ2-1
d_gene: TRBD1
v_gene: TRBV6-2/TRBV6-3
abundance: -
CDR3aa: CATATGTLYNEQFF
CDR3nt: TGTGCCACCGCGACAGGGACCCTATACAATGAGCAGTTCTTC

j_gene: TRBJ1-2
d_gene: -
v_gene: TRBV21-1
abundance: -
CDR3aa: CASLQDGYTF
CDR3nt: TGTGCCAGCCTTCAAGATGGCTACACCTTC

j_gene: TRBJ2-7
d_gene: TRBD1
v_gene: TRBV20-1
abundance: -
CDR3aa: CSASPGQRISYEQYF
CDR3nt: TGCAGTGCTAGCCCGGGACAGCGGATTTCCTACGAGCAGTACTTC

j_gene: TRBJ2-1
d_gene: -
v_gene: TRBV29-1
abundance: few
CDR3aa: CSVRDSNEQFF
CDR3nt: TGCAGCGTTCGGGACTCCAATGAGCAGTTCTTC

j_gene: TRBJ1-5
d_gene: -
v_gene: TRBV27
abundance: -
CDR3aa: CASSLASGIGQPQHF
CDR3nt: TGTGCCAGCAGTTTAGCTTCAGGGATCGGTCAGCCCCAGCATTTT

j_gene: TRBJ2-4
d_gene: TRBD1
v_gene: TRBV10-3
abundance: few
CDR3aa: CAMYPRQGARAGYF
CDR3nt: TGTGCCATGTACCCCCGACAGGGGGCTCGAGCAGGGTACTTC

j_gene: TRBJ2-5
d_gene: -
v_gene: TRBV2
abundance: -
CDR3aa: CASVGGGAQETQYF
CDR3nt: TGTGCCAGCGTCGGTGGGGGGGCACAAGAGACCCAGTACTTC

j_gene: TRBJ2-5
d_gene: TRBD2
v_gene: TRBV12-3/TRBV12-4
abundance: few
CDR3aa: CASSWTSGSGETQYF
CDR3nt: TGTGCCAGCAGTTGGACTAGCGGGTCAGGGGAGACCCAGTACTTC

j_gene: TRBJ1-2
d_gene: -
v_gene: TRBV21-1
abundance: -
CDR3aa: CASSNGGATSPTVYGYTF
CDR3nt: TGTGCCAGCAGCAATGGAGGAGCCACGAGTCCTACTGTCTATGGCTACACCTTC

j_gene: TRBJ1-2
d_gene: TRBD1
v_gene: TRBV2
abundance: -
CDR3aa: CASNRDRGYDYGYTF
CDR3nt: TGTGCCAGCAACCGGGACAGGGGTTATGACTATGGCTACACCTTC

j_gene: TRBJ1-2
d_gene: -
v_gene: TRBV27
abundance: -
CDR3aa: CASSLAPVLYGYTF
CDR3nt: TGTGCCAGCAGTTTAGCCCCGGTCCTCTATGGCTACACCTTC

j_gene: TRBJ2-3
d_gene: TRBD1
v_gene: TRBV4-1
abundance: -
CDR3aa: CASSHGQGPTDTQYF
CDR3nt: TGCGCCAGCAGCCATGGACAGGGTCCCACAGATACGCAGTATTTT

j_gene: TRBJ2-1
d_gene: TRBD2
v_gene: TRBV20-1
abundance: -
CDR3aa: CSAHGLRELEQFF
CDR3nt: TGCAGTGCTCATGGCTTGCGGGAGTTAGAGCAGTTCTTC

j_gene: TRBJ2-7
d_gene: TRBD2
v_gene: TRBV7-2
abundance: -
CDR3aa: CASSLAREGTSSYEQYF
CDR3nt: TGTGCCAGCAGCTTAGCGAGAGAAGGGACTAGCTCCTACGAGCAGTACTTC

j_gene: TRBJ1-2
d_gene: -
v_gene: TRBV10-2
abundance: -
CDR3aa: CASSETSGHGYGYTF
CDR3nt: TGCGCCAGCAGTGAAACGTCAGGGCATGGCTATGGCTACACCTTC

j_gene: TRBJ2-5
d_gene: -
v_gene: TRBV6-5
abundance: -
CDR3aa: CASSYGFGQTTNEETQYF
CDR3nt: TGTGCCAGCAGTTACGGTTTTGGACAGACCACAAACGAAGAGACCCAGTACTTC